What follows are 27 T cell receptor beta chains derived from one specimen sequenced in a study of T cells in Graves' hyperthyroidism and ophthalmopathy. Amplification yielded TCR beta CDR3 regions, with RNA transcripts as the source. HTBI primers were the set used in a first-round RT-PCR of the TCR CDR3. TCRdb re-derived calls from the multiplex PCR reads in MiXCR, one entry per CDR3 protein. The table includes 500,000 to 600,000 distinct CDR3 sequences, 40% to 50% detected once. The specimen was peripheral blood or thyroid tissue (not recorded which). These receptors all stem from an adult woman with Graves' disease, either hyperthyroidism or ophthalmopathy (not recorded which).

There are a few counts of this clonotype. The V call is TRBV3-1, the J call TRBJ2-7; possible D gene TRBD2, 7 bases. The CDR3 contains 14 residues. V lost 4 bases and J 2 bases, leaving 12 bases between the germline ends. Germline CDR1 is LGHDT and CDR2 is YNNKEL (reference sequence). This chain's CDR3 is CASSREGVAYEQYF. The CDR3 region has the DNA TGTGCCAGCAGCCGGGAGGGGGTAGCCTACGAGCAGTACTTC.

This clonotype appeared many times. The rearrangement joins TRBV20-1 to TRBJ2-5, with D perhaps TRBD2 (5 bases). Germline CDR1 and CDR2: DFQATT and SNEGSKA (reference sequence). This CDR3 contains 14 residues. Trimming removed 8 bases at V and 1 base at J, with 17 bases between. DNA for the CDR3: TGCAGTACCTTGAGGGATATGGCCCAAGAGACCCAGTACTTC. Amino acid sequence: CSTLRDMAQETQYF.

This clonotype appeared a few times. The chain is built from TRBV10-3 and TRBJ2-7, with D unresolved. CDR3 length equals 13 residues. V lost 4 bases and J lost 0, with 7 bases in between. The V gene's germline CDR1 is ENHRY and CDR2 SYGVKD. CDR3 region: CAISVQSSYEQYF. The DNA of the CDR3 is TGTGCCATCAGTGTACAGAGCTCCTACGAGCAGTACTTC.

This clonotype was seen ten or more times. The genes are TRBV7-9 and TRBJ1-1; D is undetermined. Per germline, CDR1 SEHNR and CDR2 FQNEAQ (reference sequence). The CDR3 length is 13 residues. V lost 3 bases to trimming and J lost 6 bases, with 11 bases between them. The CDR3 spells CASSFDNLAEAFF. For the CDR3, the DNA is TGTGCCAGCAGCTTCGACAATCTCGCTGAAGCTTTCTTT. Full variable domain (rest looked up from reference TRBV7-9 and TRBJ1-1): DTGVSQNPRHKITKRGQNVTFRCDPISEHNRLYWYRQTLGQGPEFLTYFQNEAQLEKSRLLSDRFSAERPKGSFSTLEIQRTEQGDSAMYLCASSFDNLAEAFFGQGTRLTVV.

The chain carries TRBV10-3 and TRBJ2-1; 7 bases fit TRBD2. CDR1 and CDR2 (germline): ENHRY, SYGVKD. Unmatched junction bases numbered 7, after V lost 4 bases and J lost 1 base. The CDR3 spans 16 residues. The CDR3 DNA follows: TGTGCCATCAGTGGACCTGGGCGGGAGTCCTACAATGAGCAGTTCTTC. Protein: CAISGPGRESYNEQFF.

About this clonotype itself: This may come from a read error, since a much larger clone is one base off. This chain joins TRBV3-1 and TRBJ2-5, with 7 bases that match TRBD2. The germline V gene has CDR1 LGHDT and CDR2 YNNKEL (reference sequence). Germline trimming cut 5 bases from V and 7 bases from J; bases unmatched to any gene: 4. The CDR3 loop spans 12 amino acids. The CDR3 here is CASSSERGTQYF. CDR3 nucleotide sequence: TGTGCCAGCAGCTCGGAGCGGGGGACCCAGTACTTC.

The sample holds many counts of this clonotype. CDR3 sequence (DNA): TGTGCCAGCAGCTTAGGTGGGACAGGTTCCTACGAGCAGTACTTC. Translation: CASSLGGTGSYEQYF. The chain uses TRBV7-9 and TRBJ2-7; TRBD1 agrees at 8 bases. CDR1 SEHNR and CDR2 FQNEAQ come from the germline V gene (reference sequence). J was trimmed by 1 base and V by 1 base; bases with no gene match: 3. The CDR3 is 15 amino acids.

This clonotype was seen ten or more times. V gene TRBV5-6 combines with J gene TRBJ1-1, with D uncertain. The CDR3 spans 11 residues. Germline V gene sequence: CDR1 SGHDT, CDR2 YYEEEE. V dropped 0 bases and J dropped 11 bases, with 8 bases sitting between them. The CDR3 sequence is CASSLAVEAFF. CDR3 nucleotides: TGTGCCAGCAGCTTGGCCGTTGAGGCTTTCTTT.

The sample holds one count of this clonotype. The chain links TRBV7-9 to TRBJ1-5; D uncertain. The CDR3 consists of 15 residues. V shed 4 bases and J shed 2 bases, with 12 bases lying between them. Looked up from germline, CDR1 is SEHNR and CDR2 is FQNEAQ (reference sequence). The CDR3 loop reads CASSSQQAGNQPQHF. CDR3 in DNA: TGTGCCAGCAGCTCCCAGCAGGCCGGCAATCAGCCCCAGCATTTT.

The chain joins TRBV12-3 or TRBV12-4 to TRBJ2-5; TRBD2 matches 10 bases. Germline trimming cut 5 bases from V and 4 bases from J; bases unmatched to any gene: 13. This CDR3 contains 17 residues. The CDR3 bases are TGTGCCAGCAGTCCCGGCCCCCCCAGCGGGAGGGGAGAGACCCAGTACTTC. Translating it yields CASSPGPPSGRGETQYF.

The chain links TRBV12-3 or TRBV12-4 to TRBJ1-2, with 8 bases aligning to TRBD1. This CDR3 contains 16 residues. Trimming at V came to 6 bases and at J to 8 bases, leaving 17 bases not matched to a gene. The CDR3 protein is CASSPEAATGVGGYTF. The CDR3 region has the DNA TGTGCCAGCAGCCCCGAAGCCGCGACAGGGGTCGGAGGCTACACCTTC.

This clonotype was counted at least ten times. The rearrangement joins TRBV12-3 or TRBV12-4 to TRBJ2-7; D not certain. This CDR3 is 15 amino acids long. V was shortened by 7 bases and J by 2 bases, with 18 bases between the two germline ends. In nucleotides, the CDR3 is TGTGCCAGCACATATAAGCCGCGAAATACCTACGAGCAGTACTTC. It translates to CASTYKPRNTYEQYF.

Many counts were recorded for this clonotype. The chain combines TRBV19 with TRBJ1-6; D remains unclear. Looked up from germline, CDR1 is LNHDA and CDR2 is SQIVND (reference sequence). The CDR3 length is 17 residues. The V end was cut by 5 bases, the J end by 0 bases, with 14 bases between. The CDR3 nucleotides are TGTGCCAGTAGTTCGAGCCAGTTGAGCTCCTATAATTCACCCCTCCACTTT. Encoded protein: CASSSSQLSSYNSPLHF.

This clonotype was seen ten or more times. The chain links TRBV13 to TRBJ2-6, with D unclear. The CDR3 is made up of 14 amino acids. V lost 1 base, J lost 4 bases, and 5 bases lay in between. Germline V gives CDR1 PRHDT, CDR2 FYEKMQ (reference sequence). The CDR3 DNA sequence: TGTGCCAGCAGCTTAGTAGTGGGGGCCAACGTCCTGACTTTC. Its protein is CASSLVVGANVLTF.

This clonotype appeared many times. For the CDR3, the DNA is TGCAGTGCTAGAGATTGGGCGCGGGGAGACAATCAGCCCCAGCATTTT. Protein product: CSARDWARGDNQPQHF. The chain combines TRBV20-1 with TRBJ1-5, with D uncertain. Germline assignment: CDR1 DFQATT and CDR2 SNEGSKA (reference sequence). This CDR3 has 16 residues. Trimming removed 0 bases at V and 3 bases at J, with 15 bases between.

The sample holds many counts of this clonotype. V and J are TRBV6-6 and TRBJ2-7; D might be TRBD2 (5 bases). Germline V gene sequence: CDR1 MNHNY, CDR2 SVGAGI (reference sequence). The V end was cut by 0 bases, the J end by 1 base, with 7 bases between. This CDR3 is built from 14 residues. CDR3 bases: TGTGCCAGCAGTTACTCCCGGGATTCCTACGAGCAGTACTTC. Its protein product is CASSYSRDSYEQYF.

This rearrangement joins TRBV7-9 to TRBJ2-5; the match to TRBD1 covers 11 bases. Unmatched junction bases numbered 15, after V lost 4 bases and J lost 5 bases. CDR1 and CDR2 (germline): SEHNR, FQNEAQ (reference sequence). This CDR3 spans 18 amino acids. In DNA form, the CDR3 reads TGTGCCAGCAGCTCCCCTCCCCCGGACAGGGGGCGCTGGGAGACCCAGTACTTC. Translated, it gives CASSSPPPDRGRWETQYF.

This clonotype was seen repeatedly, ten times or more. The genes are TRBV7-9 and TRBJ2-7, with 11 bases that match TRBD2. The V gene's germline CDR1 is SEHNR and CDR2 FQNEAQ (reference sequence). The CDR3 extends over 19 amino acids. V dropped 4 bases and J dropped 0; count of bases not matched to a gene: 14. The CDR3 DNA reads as TGTGCCAGCAGCTCCCTACCCGGGACTAGCGGACATAGCTCCTACGAGCAGTACTTC. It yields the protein CASSSLPGTSGHSSYEQYF.

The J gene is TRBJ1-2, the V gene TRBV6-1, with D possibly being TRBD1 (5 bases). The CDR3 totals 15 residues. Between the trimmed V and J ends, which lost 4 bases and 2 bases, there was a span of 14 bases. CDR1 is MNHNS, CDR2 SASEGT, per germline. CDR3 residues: CASSGQKGPNYGYTF. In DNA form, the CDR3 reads TGTGCCAGCAGTGGGCAGAAGGGGCCAAACTATGGCTACACCTTC.

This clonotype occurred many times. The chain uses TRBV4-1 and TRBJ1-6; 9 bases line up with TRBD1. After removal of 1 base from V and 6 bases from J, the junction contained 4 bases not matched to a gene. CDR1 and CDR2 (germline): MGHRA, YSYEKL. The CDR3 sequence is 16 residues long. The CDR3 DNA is TGCGCCAGCAGCCAAGGACAGGGGGTAGCTAATTCACCCCTCCACTTT. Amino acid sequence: CASSQGQGVANSPLHF.

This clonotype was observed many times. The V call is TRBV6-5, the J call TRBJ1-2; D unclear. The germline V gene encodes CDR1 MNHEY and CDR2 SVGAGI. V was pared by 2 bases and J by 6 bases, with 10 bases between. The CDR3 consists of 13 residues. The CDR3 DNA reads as TGTGCCAGCAGTTACGGCCAACACGATGGCTACACCTTC. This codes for CASSYGQHDGYTF.

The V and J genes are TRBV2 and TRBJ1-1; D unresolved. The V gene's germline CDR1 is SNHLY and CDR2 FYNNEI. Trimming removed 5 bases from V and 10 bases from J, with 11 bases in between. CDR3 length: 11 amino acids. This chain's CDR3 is CASSPDQAAFF. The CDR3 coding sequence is TGTGCCAGCAGTCCAGACCAAGCAGCTTTCTTT.

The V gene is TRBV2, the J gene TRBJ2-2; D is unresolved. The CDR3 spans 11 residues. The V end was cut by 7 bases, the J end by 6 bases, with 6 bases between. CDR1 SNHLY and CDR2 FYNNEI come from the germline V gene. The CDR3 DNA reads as TGTGCCAGCACAAGATCCGGGGAGCTGTTTTTT. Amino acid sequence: CASTRSGELFF.

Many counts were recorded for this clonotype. Here the CDR3 reads CSARDGTDRGTEAFF. In nucleotides, the CDR3 is TGCAGTGCTAGAGATGGGACCGACCGAGGGACTGAAGCTTTCTTT. The chain couples TRBV20-1 to TRBJ1-1; a weak D match, TRBD1 (5 bases). Germline V gives CDR1 DFQATT, CDR2 SNEGSKA (reference sequence). V was trimmed by 0 bases and J by 5 bases, leaving 16 bases between them. There are 15 residues in the CDR3.

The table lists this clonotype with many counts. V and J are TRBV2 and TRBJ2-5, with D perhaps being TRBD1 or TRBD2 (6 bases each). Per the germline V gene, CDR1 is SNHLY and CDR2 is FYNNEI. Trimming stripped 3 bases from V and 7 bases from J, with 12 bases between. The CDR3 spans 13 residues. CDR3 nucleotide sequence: TGTGCCAGCAGTGACAGGGGAGGATGGACCCAGTACTTC. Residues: CASSDRGGWTQYF. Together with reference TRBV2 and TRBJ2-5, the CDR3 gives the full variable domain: EPEVTQTPSHQVTQMGQEVILRCVPISNHLYFYWYRQILGQKVEFLVSFYNNEISEKSEIFDDQFSVERPDGSNFTLKIRSTKLEDSAMYFCASSDRGGWTQYFGPGTRLLVL.

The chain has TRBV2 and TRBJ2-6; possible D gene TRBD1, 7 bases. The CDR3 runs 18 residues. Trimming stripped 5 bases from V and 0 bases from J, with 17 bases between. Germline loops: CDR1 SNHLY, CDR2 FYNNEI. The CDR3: CASSFRGTEFSGANVLTF. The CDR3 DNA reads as TGTGCCAGCAGTTTTCGCGGGACAGAGTTCTCTGGGGCCAACGTCCTGACTTTC. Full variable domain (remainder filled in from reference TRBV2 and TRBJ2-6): EPEVTQTPSHQVTQMGQEVILRCVPISNHLYFYWYRQILGQKVEFLVSFYNNEISEKSEIFDDQFSVERPDGSNFTLKIRSTKLEDSAMYFCASSFRGTEFSGANVLTFGAGSRLTVL.

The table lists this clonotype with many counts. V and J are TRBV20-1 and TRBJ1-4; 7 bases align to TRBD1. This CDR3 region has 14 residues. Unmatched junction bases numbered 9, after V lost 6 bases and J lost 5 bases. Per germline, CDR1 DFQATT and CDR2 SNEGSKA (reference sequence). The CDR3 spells CSANDRVTNEKLFF. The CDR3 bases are TGCAGTGCAAACGACAGGGTAACAAATGAAAAACTGTTTTTT.